These 3 T cell receptor beta chains were sequenced from one sample in a study of cytotoxic CD8 clonotypes in ibrutinib-treated CLL. Generated by immunoSEQ multiplex PCR, the TCRdb table keeps only in-frame clones and is missing some. The data contain fewer than 100,000 clones, roughly 84% of them seen just once; the ten biggest clones take up about 5.8%. This sample comprised PBMCs, obtained before ibrutinib treatment. The receptors here all came from a human donor with chronic lymphocytic leukemia.

The CDR3 bases are TGCGCCAGCAGCCAAGATGGGACAGGGCCCTACGAGCAGTACTTC. As protein: CASSQDGTGPYEQYF. The rearrangement uses TRBV4-1 and TRBJ2-7; 9 bases align to TRBD1. This CDR3 spans 15 amino acids. The J segment lost 2 bases and the V segment lost 0 bases, leaving 2 bases of the junction unmatched. CDR1 is MGHRA and CDR2 is YSYEKL in the germline V gene.

There are a few counts of this clone. The chain is built from TRBV15 and TRBJ2-5; possibly TRBD1 or TRBD2 for D (5 bases each). V shed 0 bases and J shed 4 bases, with 12 bases lying between them. The CDR3 consists of 15 residues. Germline CDR1 and CDR2: LNHNV and YYDKDF (reference sequence). DNA of the CDR3: TGTGCCACCAGCAGAGATTGGGACCTCGGAGAGACCCAGTACTTC. It codes for CATSRDWDLGETQYF.

This chain links TRBV30 with TRBJ1-1, with D perhaps matching TRBD1 (5 bases). Per germline, CDR1 GTSNPN and CDR2 SVGIG (reference sequence). Trimming took off 8 bases at V and 2 bases at J, with 18 bases between the two ends. The CDR3 spans 14 residues. The DNA for the CDR3 is TGTGCCATAAGCCGTGGGGGGTTAAACACTGAAGCTTTCTTT. Encoded protein: CAISRGGLNTEAFF.